This T cell receptor beta chain is drawn from a study of blood T cells in healthy people across ages (dated by TCRdb to 2013 to 2016). For the wider study: In model experiments, roughly one uniquely barcoded TCR beta cDNA molecule per two T cells was captured by template switching. Age-related changes in TCR beta repertoire diversity were measured in the study by deep sequencing normalized with unique cDNA molecular identifiers. To avoid experimental bias, donors of different ages were spread randomly across the sequencing lanes. The donors were split into four age groups: young (average 16 years), middle-aged (about 40), aged (approximately 60) and long-lived (approximately 80). Using the same blood draw, the study looked at two additional independent replicas of 1 million unique cDNA reads for two donors, one aged 18 to 30 and the other aged 80 or older.

Libraries were built with 5' RACE. Reads for this sample came from an Illumina HiSeq 2500. A second PCR of roughly 7 to 11 cycles was run with a J-beta primer mix and a sample-barcoded 5' primer. A template-switch 5' adaptor carrying 12 random nucleotides introduced a unique molecular identifier onto each TCR beta cDNA molecule. At least 2.5 million CDR3-containing paired-end reads were obtained from each sample. All of the RNA was converted into first-strand cDNA using the Mint cDNA synthesis kit, with a TRBC-specific oligonucleotide serving as the primer. After uracil-DNA glycosylase treatment, a first 18-cycle PCR used universal primers M1SS and BC2_uni_R on all cDNA. In the source study's methods: For normalization, 1 million high-quality reads were randomly selected from each sample, with every read carrying a distinct molecular identifier. Reads with shared molecular identifiers were discarded instead of being binned into consensus sequences. MiTCR, run with a Q25 quality threshold and the strictest error-elimination algorithm, handled CDR3 identification, clonotype clustering and error correction. A nonparametric unseen species model using Euler transformation provided a lower-bound estimate of total TCR beta diversity. TCRdb applied fastp at Q25 and MiXCR to the public reads, then kept only in-frame beta chains. Every distinct CDR3 protein forms one entry, paired with its most common genes and DNA. TCRdb, not the original authors, processed these V and J calls. The table for this sample lists 660,000 or so distinct CDR3 sequences; roughly 53% of them were counted only once. The ten largest make up more than 35% of the sample.

This clonotype has at least ten counts. This clone's antigen is unknown. Per-nucleotide qualities are absent, and no much larger clonotype sits a single base away. Here is what the overall study found, with its caveats: There was a strong correlation between observed TCR beta diversity and the percentage of naive T cells measured by flow cytometry. Because donor CMV infection status was unknown, age-related changes in expanded clonotypes were potentially confounded. Since profiling was done on bulk unsorted PBMCs, naive and antigen-experienced compartments could not be conclusively compared. Observed TCR beta diversity per million T cells fell roughly linearly with age, and a significant reduction was already apparent by age around 44. Estimates of total diversity from one million sequenced T cells were regarded as lower bounds and underestimates. Compared with the aged group, the long-lived group had more naive CD4+ T cells, fewer expanded clones and increased TCR diversity, a pattern suggesting age selection.

The donors were around 39 Caucasian individuals from Russia, aged 6 to 90 years, who were systemically healthy. Ten milliliters of peripheral blood were drawn from each donor into EDTA-treated Vacutainer tubes. PBMCs were isolated by Ficoll-Paque density-gradient centrifugation, with at least 6.5 million obtained per sample. Total RNA, at least 6 micrograms per sample, was extracted from PBMCs with Trizol reagent. The percentages of naive CD45RAhigh/CD27high T cells were determined by flow cytometry on a PBMC aliquot from every donor. Sequenced: blood. The TCR was taken from a man in his sixties in good health.

CDR3 protein: CSARGTSGAAYNEQFF. The DNA sequence is TGCAGTGCTAGGGGGACTAGCGGGGCTGCCTACAATGAGCAGTTCTTC. This chain joins TRBV20-1 to TRBJ2-1; 13 of the junction bases match TRBD2. V is cut back by 3 bases and J by 2 bases, with 4 bases in the junction unmatched. Sequences DFQATT (CDR1) and SNEGSKA (CDR2) are obtained from the germline V gene (reference sequence). From cysteine to phenylalanine, the CDR3 is 16 amino acids long. The read is trimmed to its CDR3 DNA, 48 bases read in frame from base 1.